The 11 T cell receptor beta chains below come from one sample, sequenced in a study of graft-versus-host responses after intestinal transplantation. These receptors are not linked to any known antigen. Here immunoSEQ multiplex PCR was the method, and the copy in TCRdb shows in-frame clones only, minus some. Among over 90,000 clones listed, 91% were seen once. Sequences were derived from unstimulated CD8+ T cells sorted from spleen or lymph node cells, sampled before intestinal transplant. These receptors all come from a human donor who received an intestinal transplant.

This clone appeared a few times. The chain links TRBV6-5 to TRBJ1-5; D is perhaps TRBD1 (5 bases). V was shortened by 6 bases and J by 5 bases, with 14 bases between the two germline ends. CDR3 length equals 14 residues. Per the germline V gene, CDR1 is MNHEY and CDR2 is SVGAGI. CDR3 sequence reads: CASRLYRYDQPQHF. The DNA of the CDR3 is TGTGCCAGCAGGCTCTACAGGTACGATCAGCCCCAGCATTTT.

This clone came up a few times. The V call is TRBV25-1, the J call TRBJ1-6; tentative D call: TRBD1 (6 bases). The V and J ends lost 0 bases and 11 bases respectively, with 8 bases between them. The CDR3 sequence is 13 residues long. The germline V gene has CDR1 MGHDK and CDR2 SYGVNS. The CDR3 is CASSEYRGPPLHF. As DNA, the CDR3 is TGTGCCAGCAGTGAATACAGGGGACCACCCCTCCACTTT.

The chain has TRBV6-1 and TRBJ1-1; possible D gene TRBD1, 6 bases. V dropped 2 bases and J dropped 3 bases, with 19 bases sitting between them. This CDR3 is 17 amino acids long. Germline assignment: CDR1 MNHNS and CDR2 SASEGT. The CDR3 reads CASSEYPQQGGYTEAFF. CDR3 coding DNA: TGTGCCAGCAGTGAATATCCCCAACAGGGAGGGTACACTGAAGCTTTCTTT.

The CDR3 DNA follows: TGTGCCAGCAGTGAACCCGGGACAGACTACGAGCAGTACTTC. This translates into CASSEPGTDYEQYF. The chain joins TRBV2 to TRBJ2-7; 7 bases align to TRBD1. The germline V gene has CDR1 SNHLY and CDR2 FYNNEI. This CDR3 spans 14 amino acids. The trim removed 2 bases at V and 3 bases at J, leaving 4 bases unmatched.

This clone came up once. The genes are TRBV5-1 and TRBJ2-7, with 9 bases aligning to TRBD2. Trimming took 2 bases from V and 6 from J; bases not matched to a gene: 9. Germline-derived CDR1 and CDR2 are SGHRS and YFSETQ. This CDR3 is built from 15 residues. The CDR3 DNA is TGCGCCAGCAGCTTCGGGCAGCTAGCGGGAACCGAGCAGTACTTC. It specifies CASSFGQLAGTEQYF.

This chain links TRBV11-2 with TRBJ1-1; TRBD1 agrees at 10 bases. Germline CDR1 and CDR2: SGHAT and FQNNGV. J lost 1 base, V lost 4 bases, and 9 bases had no gene match. The CDR3 consists of 17 residues. The CDR3 loop reads CASSSSRDRGANTEAFF. The DNA of the CDR3 is TGTGCCAGCAGCTCCTCCCGGGACAGGGGCGCGAACACTGAAGCTTTCTTT. The complete variable domain, with remaining parts taken from reference TRBV11-2 and TRBJ1-1, reads EAGVAQSPRYKIIEKRQSVAFWCNPISGHATLYWYQQILGQGPKLLIQFQNNGVVDDSQLPKDRFSAERLKGVDSTLKIQPAKLEDSAVYLCASSSSRDRGANTEAFFGQGTRLTVV.

V is TRBV25-1 and J is TRBJ1-2, with D hard to call. The CDR3 spans 13 residues. V was clipped by 1 base and J by 5 bases, with 8 bases between them. Germline CDR1 MGHDK, CDR2 SYGVNS. The CDR3 nucleotides are TGTGCCAGCAGTGAATCACTCTTATATGGCTACACCTTC. It translates to CASSESLLYGYTF.

This clone was seen only once. The chain couples TRBV27 to TRBJ2-7, with a tentative D call TRBD1 (6 bases). The CDR3 has 13 residues. Deletions cut 3 bases from V and 3 bases from J, with 9 bases between. Germline V gene sequence: CDR1 MNHEY, CDR2 SMNVEV (reference sequence). The CDR3 spells CASSFGRGYEQYF. CDR3 DNA: TGTGCCAGCAGTTTCGGCAGGGGCTACGAGCAGTACTTC.

The J gene is TRBJ1-6, the V gene TRBV30, with TRBD1 as a possible D gene (6 bases). V gave up 2 bases and J gave up 7 bases, with 12 bases separating them. The CDR3 consists of 14 residues. The germline gives CDR1 GTSNPN, CDR2 SVGIG (reference sequence). The CDR3 DNA reads as TGTGCCTGGAGTCCCGGGACATTGAATTCACCCCTCCACTTT. It translates to CAWSPGTLNSPLHF.

The chain employs TRBV7-2 and TRBJ1-5; 7 nucleotides match TRBD1. J was trimmed by 5 bases and V by 0 bases; bases with no gene match: 4. This CDR3 comprises 15 residues. In germline, CDR1 is SGHTA, CDR2 FQGNSA. CDR3: CASSLAARGDQPQHF. For the CDR3, the DNA is TGTGCCAGCAGCTTAGCGGCCAGGGGGGATCAGCCCCAGCATTTT.

The chain combines TRBV16 with TRBJ1-2, with 11 nucleotides matching TRBD1. There are 16 residues in the CDR3. In germline, CDR1 is KGHSY, CDR2 FQNENV. After removal of 4 bases from V and 6 bases from J, the junction contained 10 bases not matched to a gene. The CDR3 region is CASSPSPGTGGDGYTF. Written as DNA, the CDR3 is TGTGCCAGCAGCCCGAGCCCCGGGACAGGGGGGGATGGCTACACCTTC. Combining the CDR3 with reference TRBV16 and TRBJ1-2 gives the whole variable domain GEEVAQTPKHLVRGEGQKAKLYCAPIKGHSYVFWYQQVLKNEFKFLISFQNENVFDETGMPKERFSAKCLPNSPCSLEIQATKLEDSAVYFCASSPSPGTGGDGYTFGSGTRLTVV.